The sample holds a few counts of the clone carrying this T cell receptor beta chain. Authors' data handling: Counts of nucleated cells, estimated from reference gene primer amplification, were obtained. Clones were read by immunoSEQ multiplex PCR, and TCRdb kept only the in-frame ones, dropping some. V and J calls and clone size come straight from that table; D and trimming were deduced from the DNA. The table has hundreds of thousands of clones, less than 90% seen once. The sample comes from a study of blood T cell repertoires in COVID-19. Study summary: Both acute and convalescent COVID-19 samples were obtained from the United States, Italy and Spain.

Germline CDR1 is SGHRS and CDR2 is YFSETQ. V lost 7 bases and J lost 2; bases outside the gene matches: 2. There are 14 residues in the CDR3. The V call is TRBV5-1, the J call TRBJ2-3; 12 bases line up with TRBD2. The specimen was peripheral blood. This clonotype was sampled from a human donor in a cohort sampled during active COVID-19. The CDR3 region is CASRTSGVTDTQYF. DNA of the CDR3: TGCGCCAGCCGGACTAGCGGGGTCACAGATACGCAGTATTTT.